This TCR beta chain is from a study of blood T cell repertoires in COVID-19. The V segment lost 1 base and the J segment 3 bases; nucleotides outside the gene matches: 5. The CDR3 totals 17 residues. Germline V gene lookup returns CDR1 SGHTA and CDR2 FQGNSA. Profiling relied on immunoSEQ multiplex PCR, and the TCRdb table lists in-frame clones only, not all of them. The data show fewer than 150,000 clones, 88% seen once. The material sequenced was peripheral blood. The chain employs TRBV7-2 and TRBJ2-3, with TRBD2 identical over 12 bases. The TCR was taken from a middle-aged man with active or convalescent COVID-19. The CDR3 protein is CASSLELAGGGTDTQYF. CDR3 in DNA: TGTGCCAGCAGCTTAGAACTAGCGGGAGGAGGGACAGATACGCAGTATTTT. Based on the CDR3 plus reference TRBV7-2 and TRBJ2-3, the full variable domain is GAGVSQSPSNKVTEKGKDVELRCDPISGHTALYWYRQSLGQGLEFLIYFQGNSAPDKSGLPSDRFSAERTGGSVSTLTIQRTQQEDSAVYLCASSLELAGGGTDTQYFGPGTRLTVL.